These 9 T cell receptor beta chains came from one sample sequenced in a study of cytomegalovirus exposure and HLA in healthy donors. The PCR used 60 Vbeta and 13 Jbeta primers. Produced via immunoSEQ multiplex PCR; TCRdb's table is partial and in-frame only. Reported are about 130,000 clones; the ten largest clones contain about 1.5%. The sample was PBMCs. The receptors derive from a woman aged 40-49 years in good health and CMV-seropositive.

The gene calls are TRBV19 and TRBJ2-6, with 8 bases fitting TRBD1. The junction had 7 bases not matched to a gene; V was cut back by 6 bases and J by 0 bases. CDR3 size: 17 residues. Germline assignment: CDR1 LNHDA and CDR2 SQIVND (reference sequence). DNA for the CDR3: TGTGCCAGTAGCCGCCGGGACAGGAGCTCTGGGGCCAACGTCCTGACTTTC. Its translation is CASSRRDRSSGANVLTF.

J is TRBJ2-3 and V is TRBV7-8; 8 positions match TRBD1. Germline CDR1 and CDR2: SGHVS and FQNEAQ. V shed 5 bases and J 4 bases; nucleotides not matched to a gene: 20. The CDR3 covers 19 residues. CDR3 sequence reads: CASSRPTSVTGADSDTQYF. The CDR3 nucleotides are TGTGCCAGCAGCCGCCCGACTTCAGTGACAGGGGCGGACTCAGATACGCAGTATTTT.

The V and J genes are TRBV2 and TRBJ2-5, with a tentative D call TRBD2 (5 bases). The V end lost 1 base, the J end lost 7 bases, and 13 bases lay between the germline ends. The germline CDR1 and CDR2 sequences are SNHLY and FYNNEI. The CDR3 runs to 14 residues. The CDR3 region is CASSEGSSTRTQYF. The CDR3 DNA reads as TGTGCCAGCAGTGAAGGGTCTAGCACGAGGACCCAGTACTTC.

V gene TRBV28 combines with J gene TRBJ2-2; tentative D call: TRBD1 (5 bases). Trimming removed 6 bases from V and 2 bases from J, with 10 bases in between. The CDR3 has 14 amino acids. The germline CDR1 and CDR2 sequences are MDHEN and SYDVKM. The CDR3 region is CASRATANTGELFF. The CDR3 DNA reads TGTGCCAGCAGGGCGACAGCCAACACCGGGGAGCTGTTTTTT.

The chain is built from TRBV28 and TRBJ2-7, with 8 bases aligning to TRBD1. From germline, CDR1 is MDHEN and CDR2 SYDVKM. The CDR3 loop spans 13 amino acids. V trimming: 5 bases; J trimming: 5 bases; junction bases outside the gene matches: 5. CDR3: CASSVDRGDEQYF. As DNA, the CDR3 is TGTGCCAGCAGTGTCGACAGGGGTGACGAGCAGTACTTC.

The chain carries TRBV28 and TRBJ1-1; tentatively, D is TRBD1 (5 bases). Trimming shortened V by 3 bases and J by 0 bases, and 23 bases separated the two germline ends. CDR1 MDHEN and CDR2 SYDVKM come from the germline V gene. This CDR3 has 19 residues. The CDR3 nucleotides are TGTGCCAGCAGTTTCGGTGGGGGGAGGCGGGCCAGAATGAACACTGAAGCTTTCTTT. Translating it yields CASSFGGGRRARMNTEAFF.

This chain uses TRBV5-6 with TRBJ2-7, with D tentatively TRBD1 (5 bases). Deletions cut 2 bases from V and 6 bases from J, with 12 bases between. The CDR3 has 13 amino acids. Germline lookup yields CDR1 SGHDT and CDR2 YYEEEE. In nucleotides, the CDR3 is TGTGCCAGCAGCTTTCAAGGACAAGGCGAGCAGTACTTC. Its translation: CASSFQGQGEQYF.

This chain joins TRBV4-1 and TRBJ2-1; 7 bases are a match to TRBD2. V was clipped by 0 bases and J by 1 base; unmatched bases: 6. The CDR3 is made up of 17 amino acids. Germline CDR1 and CDR2: MGHRA and YSYEKL. The CDR3: CASSQDGGGLSYNEQFF. For the CDR3, the DNA is TGCGCCAGCAGCCAAGATGGGGGGGGACTGTCCTACAATGAGCAGTTCTTC.

This chain uses TRBV19 with TRBJ2-7; 10 nucleotides line up with TRBD2. Germline lookup yields CDR1 LNHDA and CDR2 SQIVND (reference sequence). Trimming cost V 4 bases and J 3 bases; bases outside gene matches: 3. The CDR3 consists of 14 residues. For the CDR3, the DNA is TGTGCCAGTAGTAGGGCTAGCGGGAGCTACGAGCAGTACTTC. Translating gives CASSRASGSYEQYF.